These 23 T cell receptor beta chains were sequenced from one sample in a study of PD-1 blockade in classical Hodgkin lymphoma. Exposure to brentuximab vedotin varied, and each patient had relapsed following autologous stem cell transplantation. Clones were sequenced by immunoSEQ multiplex PCR, and TCRdb holds only the in-frame ones, with some missing. The table lists more than 140,000 clones, about 81% of them singletons. The source material was peripheral blood mononuclear cells (PBMCs), sampled before the second cycle of nivolumab. Source of these receptors: a human donor with classical Hodgkin lymphoma.

The J gene is TRBJ1-6, the V gene TRBV6-5; 11 nucleotides match TRBD1. The CDR3 has 16 residues. The V gene end was trimmed by 2 bases and the J gene end by 10 bases; junction bases not matched to a gene: 7. CDR1 MNHEY and CDR2 SVGAGI come from the germline V gene. The chain's CDR3 is CASSYHGQGAQSPLHF. The CDR3 nucleotides are TGTGCCAGCAGTTACCACGGACAGGGGGCACAATCACCCCTCCACTTT.

V gene TRBV6-6 combines with J gene TRBJ1-1; D call uncertain. In germline, CDR1 is MNHNY, CDR2 SVGAGI (reference sequence). The CDR3 has 13 residues. V lost 2 bases and J 4 bases, leaving 8 bases between the germline ends. CDR3: CASSYGGVTEAFF. As DNA, the CDR3 is TGTGCCAGCAGTTACGGCGGGGTCACTGAAGCTTTCTTT.

The V and J genes are TRBV10-3 and TRBJ2-3; 13 bases map to TRBD2. Losses at the gene ends were 3 bases for V and 5 bases for J; bases not matched to a gene: 11. CDR3 length: 18 amino acids. Germline V gene lookup returns CDR1 ENHRY and CDR2 SYGVKD. The CDR3 sequence: CAISDERTSGGARDTQYF. The CDR3 coding sequence is TGTGCCATCAGTGATGAGAGGACTAGCGGGGGAGCAAGAGATACGCAGTATTTT.

V gene TRBV19 combines with J gene TRBJ2-1; TRBD1 aligns across 7 bases. Germline CDR1 and CDR2: LNHDA and SQIVND (reference sequence). The CDR3 has 15 residues. Trimming took 5 bases from V and 5 from J; bases not matched to a gene: 9. Here the CDR3 reads CASSPHRGWDNEQFF. DNA of the CDR3: TGTGCCAGTAGTCCCCACAGGGGATGGGACAATGAGCAGTTCTTC.

This clone was seen repeatedly, ten times or more. V usage is TRBV4-2 and J usage is TRBJ1-5; D not resolved. In germline, CDR1 is LGHNA, CDR2 YNFKEQ. V was shortened by 6 bases and J by 0 bases, with 6 bases between the two germline ends. This CDR3 is built from 13 residues. This chain's CDR3 is CASRLDSNQPQHF. CDR3 in DNA: TGTGCCAGCAGGCTCGATAGCAATCAGCCCCAGCATTTT.

This clone was counted a few times. The chain is built from TRBV19 and TRBJ2-5; no firm D call. The CDR3 runs to 13 residues. V was trimmed by 4 bases and J by 3 bases, leaving 9 bases between them. Looked up from germline, CDR1 is LNHDA and CDR2 is SQIVND (reference sequence). The CDR3 loop reads CASSKSAEETQYF. The CDR3 bases are TGTGCCAGTAGTAAGTCGGCGGAAGAGACCCAGTACTTC.

The chain recombines TRBV7-2 with TRBJ2-7; D gene uncertain. Germline assignment: CDR1 SGHTA and CDR2 FQGNSA. The CDR3 is made up of 13 amino acids. Trimming took off 1 base at V and 1 base at J, with 5 bases between the two ends. CDR3 nucleotide sequence: TGTGCCAGCAGCTTAGTAAGGTCCTACGAGCAGTACTTC. Translated, it gives CASSLVRSYEQYF.

The rearrangement joins TRBV6-6 to TRBJ1-2; D not certain. The CDR3 contains 9 residues. Germline V lookup: CDR1 MNHNY, CDR2 SVGAGI (reference sequence). CDR3 region: CAIGGGYTF. CDR3 nucleotide sequence: TGTGCGATCGGAGGCGGCTACACCTTC.

The chain has TRBV6-5 and TRBJ2-7, with no clear D. V was cut by 2 bases and J by 5 bases, with 10 bases left in between. Germline V gene data show CDR1 as MNHEY and CDR2 as SVGAGI. The CDR3 covers 13 residues. As DNA, the CDR3 is TGTGCCAGCAGTTACGTAATGAGTCACGAGCAGTACTTC. As protein: CASSYVMSHEQYF.

This chain uses TRBV28 with TRBJ1-2; D is ambiguous. This CDR3 has 14 amino acids. The V end lost 6 bases, the J end lost 8 bases, and 19 bases lay between the germline ends. Germline V CDR1 and CDR2: MDHEN, SYDVKM. CDR3 protein: CASSPITRSRGYTF. CDR3 sequence (DNA): TGTGCCAGCAGCCCGATTACCCGGTCGAGGGGCTACACCTTC.

The chain combines TRBV4-3 with TRBJ2-3; D may be TRBD1 or TRBD2 (5 bases each). Trimming cost V 0 bases and J 4 bases, with 8 bases left between them. This CDR3 comprises 14 residues. Germline loops: CDR1 LGHNA, CDR2 YSLEER. CDR3 sequence reads: CASSQDPGPDTQYF. The CDR3 region has the DNA TGCGCCAGCAGCCAAGATCCGGGGCCAGATACGCAGTATTTT.

This sequence joins TRBV19 and TRBJ1-2, with TRBD1 matching over 7 bases. From germline, CDR1 is LNHDA and CDR2 SQIVND (reference sequence). This CDR3 spans 14 amino acids. V dropped 6 bases and J dropped 1; count of bases not matched to a gene: 5. The CDR3 is CASRGTDVNYGYTF. Here the CDR3 DNA reads TGTGCCAGTAGGGGGACAGACGTTAACTATGGCTACACCTTC.

This rearrangement joins TRBV5-6 to TRBJ1-6; D uncertain. The CDR3 spans 17 residues. The V and J ends lost 4 bases and 2 bases respectively, with 16 bases between them. CDR1 and CDR2 (germline): SGHDT, YYEEEE. The CDR3 sequence is CASSRDGRWTYNSPLHF. Here the CDR3 DNA reads TGTGCCAGCAGCCGGGATGGGAGGTGGACCTATAATTCACCCCTCCACTTT.

The V gene is TRBV10-3, the J gene TRBJ2-7; unclear D gene. This CDR3 has 13 residues. V was pared by 6 bases and J by 3 bases, with 12 bases between. CDR1 is ENHRY and CDR2 is SYGVKD in the germline V gene. CDR3 nucleotides: TGTGCCATCAGATCAGGCCCTCTCTACGAGCAGTACTTC. It yields the protein CAIRSGPLYEQYF.

The chain combines TRBV7-2 with TRBJ2-1; 8 bases agree with TRBD2. Germline CDR1 is SGHTA and CDR2 is FQGNSA. V was clipped by 1 base and J by 6 bases; unmatched bases: 8. The CDR3 is 16 residues long. CDR3 sequence: CASSLGTGGHSNEQFF. Written as DNA, the CDR3 is TGTGCCAGCAGCTTAGGTACGGGGGGGCATAGCAATGAGCAGTTCTTC.

This clone was detected only a few times. Within the sample, other DNA sequences also encode this same CDR3. The chain couples TRBV9 to TRBJ2-2; the D gene is possibly TRBD1 (6 bases). CDR1 SGDLS and CDR2 YYNGEE come from the germline V gene. Trimming stripped 0 bases from V and 4 bases from J, with 13 bases between. The CDR3 has 16 residues. The CDR3 DNA sequence: TGTGCCAGCAGCGTAGGGGTAGGGACAAGCACCGGGGAGCTGTTTTTT. Its translation is CASSVGVGTSTGELFF.

This clone has only one observation. The gene calls are TRBV5-1 and TRBJ2-6; unclear D gene. Trimming cost V 0 bases and J 2 bases, with 15 bases left between them. CDR3 length: 18 residues. Germline lookup yields CDR1 SGHRS and CDR2 YFSETQ. The CDR3 loop is CASSLGRIPSAGANVLTF. CDR3 nucleotides: TGCGCCAGCAGCTTGGGTAGGATCCCGAGCGCTGGGGCCAACGTCCTGACTTTC.

J is TRBJ2-3 and V is TRBV19; TRBD1 might be the D (6 bases). The CDR3 runs 12 residues. CDR1 and CDR2 (germline): LNHDA, SQIVND (reference sequence). The CDR3 reads CATGISTDTQYF. For the CDR3, the DNA is TGTGCAACAGGGATTAGCACAGATACGCAGTATTTT. Drawing the rest from reference TRBV19 and TRBJ2-3, the complete variable domain is DGGITQSPKYLFRKEGQNVTLSCEQNLNHDAMYWYRQDPGQGLRLIYYSQIVNDFQKGDIAEGYSVSREKKESFPLTVTSAQKNPTAFYLCATGISTDTQYFGPGTRLTVL.

This chain links TRBV19 with TRBJ1-5; 7 bases line up with TRBD1. Germline CDR1 reads LNHDA; CDR2 reads SQIVND (reference sequence). The ends lost 5 bases at V and 1 base at J; junction bases unmatched: 17. CDR3 length: 19 amino acids. The CDR3 DNA sequence: TGTGCCAGTAGTTATTCGACAGGGTTAATTCCGGGGAGCAATCAGCCCCAGCATTTT. It encodes CASSYSTGLIPGSNQPQHF. Together with reference TRBV19 and TRBJ1-5, the CDR3 gives the full variable domain: DGGITQSPKYLFRKEGQNVTLSCEQNLNHDAMYWYRQDPGQGLRLIYYSQIVNDFQKGDIAEGYSVSREKKESFPLTVTSAQKNPTAFYLCASSYSTGLIPGSNQPQHFGDGTRLSIL.

This chain links TRBV25-1 with TRBJ2-2; D not certain. V was cut by 2 bases and J by 5 bases, with 9 bases left in between. The CDR3 has 14 residues. The germline CDR1 and CDR2 sequences are MGHDK and SYGVNS. CDR3 nucleotide sequence: TGTGCCAGCAGTGAACAGGTTGGGACCGGGGAGCTGTTTTTT. As protein: CASSEQVGTGELFF.

The chain carries TRBV19 and TRBJ1-6; D unclear. CDR3 size: 18 residues. Trimming pared 3 bases from V and 0 bases from J, leaving 15 bases between. Germline CDR1 and CDR2: LNHDA and SQIVND (reference sequence). CDR3 coding DNA: TGTGCCAGTAGTATTCGTCGGGGTGGGAGCTCCTATAATTCACCCCTCCACTTT. Its protein product is CASSIRRGGSSYNSPLHF.

The chain is built from TRBV6-6 and TRBJ1-4; a possible D gene is TRBD1 (5 bases). V was pared by 4 bases and J by 8 bases, with 11 bases between. Germline V gene data show CDR1 as MNHNY and CDR2 as SVGAGI (reference sequence). The CDR3 is 13 amino acids. DNA of the CDR3: TGTGCCAGCAGTTTACGGGGCTGGGAAAAACTGTTTTTT. It is translated as CASSLRGWEKLFF.

The chain combines TRBV6-5 with TRBJ2-7; D possibly corresponds to TRBD2 (6 bases). The CDR3 runs 15 residues. Trimming took 2 bases from V and 4 from J, leaving 15 bases between them. The germline V gene has CDR1 MNHEY and CDR2 SVGAGI. Here the CDR3 DNA reads TGTGCCAGCAGTTACCAGGCGGCGGGATTTTACGAGCAGTACTTC. The encoded protein is CASSYQAAGFYEQYF.